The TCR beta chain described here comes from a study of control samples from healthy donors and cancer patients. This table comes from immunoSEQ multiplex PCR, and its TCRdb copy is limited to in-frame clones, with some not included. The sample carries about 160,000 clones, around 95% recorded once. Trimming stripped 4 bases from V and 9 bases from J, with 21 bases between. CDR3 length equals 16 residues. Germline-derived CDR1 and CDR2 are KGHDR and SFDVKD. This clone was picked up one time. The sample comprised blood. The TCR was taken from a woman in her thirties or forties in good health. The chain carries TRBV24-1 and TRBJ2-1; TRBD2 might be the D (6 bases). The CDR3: CATSDGGTSGFGEQFF. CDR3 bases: TGTGCCACCAGTGACGGCGGGACCTCGGGGTTTGGTGAGCAGTTCTTC.